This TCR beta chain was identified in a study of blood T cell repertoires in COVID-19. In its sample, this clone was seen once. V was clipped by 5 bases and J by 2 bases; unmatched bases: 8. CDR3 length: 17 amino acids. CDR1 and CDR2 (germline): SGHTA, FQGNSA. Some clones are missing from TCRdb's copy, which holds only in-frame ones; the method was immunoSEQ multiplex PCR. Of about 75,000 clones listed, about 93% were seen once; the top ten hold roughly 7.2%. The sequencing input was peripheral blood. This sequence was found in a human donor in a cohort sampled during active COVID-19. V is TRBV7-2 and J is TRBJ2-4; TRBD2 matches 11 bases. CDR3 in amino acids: CASSITGTSGTKNIQYF. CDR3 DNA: TGTGCCAGCAGCATTACCGGGACTAGCGGAACCAAAAACATTCAGTACTTC.